This TCR beta chain was sequenced for a study of blood T cell repertoires in COVID-19. For this clone: The same CDR3 also results from other DNA sequences found in this sample.

Germline loops: CDR1 KGHSH, CDR2 LQKENI. This CDR3 has 13 amino acids. V was clipped by 0 bases and J by 6 bases, with 6 bases between them. Assay used: immunoSEQ multiplex PCR; TCRdb lists only in-frame clones, some missing. The repertoire includes 450,000 or so clones, about 91% of them detected once, and roughly 1.6% sits in the top ten. The specimen was peripheral blood. This chain links TRBV18 with TRBJ1-5; the D is unclear. The source of this sequence is a woman aged 40 to 50 with COVID-19, enrolled during active disease. CDR3 sequence: CASSPPGGQPQHF. CDR3 DNA: TGTGCCAGCTCACCACCGGGAGGTCAGCCCCAGCATTTT.